In this sample, the clone carrying this T cell receptor beta chain turned up a few times. Its antigen is still unknown. From the germline J gene comes the end of the CDR3, since the read stops 3 residues before it. The source of the sample is a study of T cell clonality in common variable immunodeficiency. Most patients and controls had Caucasian heritage. CVID subjects were neither ill nor on immunomodulatory or immunosuppressive medication at sampling. Germline-derived CDR1 and CDR2 are MNHEY and SVGEGT. This CDR3 comprises 12 residues. Trimming left V 4 bases short and J 4 bases short, with 7 bases between. Method: immunoSEQ multiplex PCR; TCRdb's copy keeps in-frame clones and lacks some. The sample is made up of about 42,000 clones, none counted only once. The study, taken as a whole, reports: Common variable immunodeficiency TCR beta sequences reportedly had fewer deletions and N-nucleotide insertions. CVID subjects had higher TCRbeta clonality than healthy controls, most marked in about a third.

The source is a human donor with common variable immunodeficiency. Material: peripheral blood mononuclear cells. The gene calls are TRBV6-2 or TRBV6-3 and TRBJ2-5, with D unclear. CDR3 region: CASSSELETQYF. CDR3 DNA, as far as it was read: TGTGCCAGCAGTTCAGAGTTAGAGACC.